A selection of T cell receptor beta chains follows, all from one sample in a study of blood T cell repertoires in COVID-19. TCRdb keeps only in-frame clones here, not all; method: immunoSEQ multiplex PCR. The table has about 280,000 clones, about 89% seen once; the top ten hold approximately 4.6%. Material for sequencing was peripheral blood. These receptors came from a middle-aged man with acute or convalescent COVID-19. Both conserved end residues are part of each CDR3. The D gene is left open where the match is weak. Only some rows state a clone size, as once, few, many or a class for expanded clones.

d_call: -; j_call: TRBJ1-2; v_call: TRBV13; cdr3_length: 15; clone_size: -; cdr3_nt: TGTGCCAGCAGCTTAGCGGAAGGGGAGGCCTATGGCTACACCTTC; cdr3_aa: CASSLAEGEAYGYTF
d_call: -; j_call: TRBJ2-3; v_call: TRBV7-3; cdr3_length: 11; clone_size: -; cdr3_nt: TGTGCCAGCCAGGACACAGATACGCAGTATTTT; cdr3_aa: CASQDTDTQYF
d_call: TRBD1; j_call: TRBJ2-7; v_call: TRBV10-3; cdr3_length: 16; clone_size: -; cdr3_nt: TGTGCCATCAGTGGCGGGGGGACAGGGGCGCCCTACGAGCAGTACTTC; cdr3_aa: CAISGGGTGAPYEQYF
d_call: -; j_call: TRBJ1-5; v_call: TRBV5-1; cdr3_length: 14; clone_size: -; cdr3_nt: TGCGCCAGCAGCTTGGCCGGGGGTCAGCAGCCCCAGCATTTT; cdr3_aa: CASSLAGGQQPQHF
d_call: -; j_call: TRBJ2-2; v_call: TRBV24-1; cdr3_length: 14; clone_size: -; cdr3_nt: TGTGCCACCAGTGACCGGGACACCACCGGGGAGCTGTTTTTT; cdr3_aa: CATSDRDTTGELFF
d_call: -; j_call: TRBJ2-7; v_call: TRBV29-1; cdr3_length: 14; clone_size: -; cdr3_nt: TGCAGCGTTGAAGATTCACAGAAATCCTACGAGCAGTACTTC; cdr3_aa: CSVEDSQKSYEQYF
d_call: -; j_call: TRBJ1-1; v_call: TRBV3-1/TRBV3-2; cdr3_length: 14; clone_size: -; cdr3_nt: TGTGCCAGCAAGGCCGGGGGGGGCAACACTGAAGCTTTCTTT; cdr3_aa: CASKAGGGNTEAFF
d_call: -; j_call: TRBJ1-4; v_call: TRBV5-1; cdr3_length: 15; clone_size: -; cdr3_nt: TGCGCCAGCAGCCTCGGACAGAGAGGGAGTGAAAAACTGTTTTTT; cdr3_aa: CASSLGQRGSEKLFF
d_call: TRBD2; j_call: TRBJ2-1; v_call: TRBV10-1; cdr3_length: 18; clone_size: -; cdr3_nt: TGCGCCAGCAGCGAACTAGCGGGGGGAAAAAGCTCCTACAATGAGCAGTTCTTC; cdr3_aa: CASSELAGGKSSYNEQFF
d_call: -; j_call: TRBJ1-4; v_call: TRBV6-4; cdr3_length: 17; clone_size: -; cdr3_nt: TGTGCCAGCAGTGACTCCCGGAGGGTGATGGGGCTCGAAAAACTGTTTTTT; cdr3_aa: CASSDSRRVMGLEKLFF
d_call: -; j_call: TRBJ1-3; v_call: TRBV10-3; cdr3_length: 16; clone_size: -; cdr3_nt: TGTGCCATCAGTGGGGTACCAGGGATCTCTGGAAACACCATATATTTT; cdr3_aa: CAISGVPGISGNTIYF
d_call: -; j_call: TRBJ1-5; v_call: TRBV10-3; cdr3_length: 13; clone_size: -; cdr3_nt: TGTGCCATCAGTGAGTCGAGGGATCAGCCCCAGCATTTT; cdr3_aa: CAISESRDQPQHF
d_call: TRBD2; j_call: TRBJ2-2; v_call: TRBV15; cdr3_length: 16; clone_size: -; cdr3_nt: TGTGCCACCAGCAGATTAGCGGGGGGGCGGACCGGGGAGCTGTTTTTT; cdr3_aa: CATSRLAGGRTGELFF
d_call: -; j_call: TRBJ2-7; v_call: TRBV6-6; cdr3_length: 13; clone_size: once; cdr3_nt: TGTGCCAGCAGTTACTCGAGACAGGTTGAGCAGTACTTC; cdr3_aa: CASSYSRQVEQYF
d_call: -; j_call: TRBJ1-2; v_call: TRBV2; cdr3_length: 14; clone_size: -; cdr3_nt: TGTGCCAGCAGTGAGGGCAGGGTGAACTATGGCTACACCTTC; cdr3_aa: CASSEGRVNYGYTF
d_call: TRBD1; j_call: TRBJ1-3; v_call: TRBV11-2; cdr3_length: 14; clone_size: -; cdr3_nt: TGTGCCAGCAGCTTTGACAGGGCTGGAAACACCATATATTTT; cdr3_aa: CASSFDRAGNTIYF
d_call: TRBD1; j_call: TRBJ1-2; v_call: TRBV10-3; cdr3_length: 15; clone_size: -; cdr3_nt: TGTGCCATCAGTGAGAGGACAGGGAGCTCCGATGGCTACACCTTC; cdr3_aa: CAISERTGSSDGYTF
d_call: TRBD1; j_call: TRBJ1-2; v_call: TRBV11-2; cdr3_length: 15; clone_size: -; cdr3_nt: TGTGCCAGCAGGGATTACAGGGGAGGCAACTATGGCTACACCTTC; cdr3_aa: CASRDYRGGNYGYTF
d_call: TRBD2; j_call: TRBJ2-1; v_call: TRBV2; cdr3_length: 14; clone_size: once; cdr3_nt: TGTGCCAGCAGGAGCCGGGACTACCACAATGAGCAGTTCTTC; cdr3_aa: CASRSRDYHNEQFF
d_call: TRBD1; j_call: TRBJ2-7; v_call: TRBV11-2; cdr3_length: 13; clone_size: -; cdr3_nt: TGTGCCAGCAGCCTAGGACAGGGACTCGAGCAGTACTTC; cdr3_aa: CASSLGQGLEQYF
d_call: -; j_call: TRBJ2-3; v_call: TRBV5-4; cdr3_length: 14; clone_size: once; cdr3_nt: TGTGCCAGCAGCTTGTTGGCGGCGGCAGATACGCAGTATTTT; cdr3_aa: CASSLLAAADTQYF
d_call: -; j_call: TRBJ1-3; v_call: TRBV11-2; cdr3_length: 11; clone_size: -; cdr3_nt: TGTGCCAGCAGCTTAGAATCTACCATATATTTT; cdr3_aa: CASSLESTIYF
d_call: -; j_call: TRBJ1-1; v_call: TRBV6-5; cdr3_length: 14; clone_size: -; cdr3_nt: TGTGCCAGCAGAGGACAGCTAGCGAACACTGAAGCTTTCTTT; cdr3_aa: CASRGQLANTEAFF
d_call: -; j_call: TRBJ1-2; v_call: TRBV21-1; cdr3_length: 15; clone_size: -; cdr3_nt: TGTGCCAGCAGCATCGGAATCGGACAGGGGAAAGGCTACACCTTC; cdr3_aa: CASSIGIGQGKGYTF
d_call: -; j_call: TRBJ2-7; v_call: TRBV7-6; cdr3_length: 13; clone_size: -; cdr3_nt: TGTGCCAGCAGCTCACAGGGAGCCTACGAGCAGTACTTC; cdr3_aa: CASSSQGAYEQYF
d_call: -; j_call: TRBJ2-2; v_call: TRBV7-6; cdr3_length: 16; clone_size: -; cdr3_nt: TGTGCCAGCAGCCCTAGCGCGGGCCGAGAGACCGGGGAGCTGTTTTTT; cdr3_aa: CASSPSAGRETGELFF
d_call: TRBD1; j_call: TRBJ1-2; v_call: TRBV24-1; cdr3_length: 14; clone_size: -; cdr3_nt: TGTGCCACCAGTGAGAATCGGGACAGAGATGGCTACACCTTC; cdr3_aa: CATSENRDRDGYTF
d_call: -; j_call: TRBJ2-3; v_call: TRBV7-9; cdr3_length: 15; clone_size: -; cdr3_nt: TGTGCCAGCAGCGACACGGCGGGGAACACAGATACGCAGTATTTT; cdr3_aa: CASSDTAGNTDTQYF
d_call: -; j_call: TRBJ2-2; v_call: TRBV6-5; cdr3_length: 13; clone_size: -; cdr3_nt: TGTGCCAGCAGGGATTACATCAGGGGGGAGCTGTTTTTT; cdr3_aa: CASRDYIRGELFF
d_call: -; j_call: TRBJ2-1; v_call: TRBV6-2/TRBV6-3; cdr3_length: 17; clone_size: -; cdr3_nt: TGTGCCAGCAGTTCGACCGCCCAGGGGATTTTCTACAATGAGCAGTTCTTC; cdr3_aa: CASSSTAQGIFYNEQFF
d_call: -; j_call: TRBJ1-1; v_call: TRBV7-8; cdr3_length: 13; clone_size: -; cdr3_nt: TGTGCCAGCAGCTTGCGCCCGAACACTGAAGCTTTCTTT; cdr3_aa: CASSLRPNTEAFF
d_call: -; j_call: TRBJ2-2; v_call: TRBV12-3/TRBV12-4; cdr3_length: 13; clone_size: -; cdr3_nt: TGTGCCAGCAGTTTTCTTACAGCCGGGGAGCTGTTTTTT; cdr3_aa: CASSFLTAGELFF
d_call: -; j_call: TRBJ1-1; v_call: TRBV6-5; cdr3_length: 13; clone_size: -; cdr3_nt: TGTGCCAGCAGCCGTAACAGGAACACTGAAGCTTTCTTT; cdr3_aa: CASSRNRNTEAFF
d_call: -; j_call: TRBJ1-6; v_call: TRBV2; cdr3_length: 13; clone_size: -; cdr3_nt: TGTGCCAGCAGTTTACAGGGAATCGCACCCCTCCACTTT; cdr3_aa: CASSLQGIAPLHF
d_call: TRBD2; j_call: TRBJ2-2; v_call: TRBV19; cdr3_length: 17; clone_size: -; cdr3_nt: TGTGCCAGTAGTTGGGGACTAGCGGGGAGAAACACCGGGGAGCTGTTTTTT; cdr3_aa: CASSWGLAGRNTGELFF
d_call: -; j_call: TRBJ2-3; v_call: TRBV5-1; cdr3_length: 16; clone_size: once; cdr3_nt: TGCGCCAGCAGCCCCGCGGGACAGTACGTCGAAGATACGCAGTATTTT; cdr3_aa: CASSPAGQYVEDTQYF
d_call: TRBD1; j_call: TRBJ1-5; v_call: TRBV6-5; cdr3_length: 15; clone_size: -; cdr3_nt: TGTGCCAGCAGTCCAATGGACAGGGGCAATCAGCCCCAGCATTTT; cdr3_aa: CASSPMDRGNQPQHF
d_call: -; j_call: TRBJ1-2; v_call: TRBV3-1/TRBV3-2; cdr3_length: 13; clone_size: -; cdr3_nt: TGTGCCAGCAGCCAAACGGTCTCCTATGGCTACACCTTC; cdr3_aa: CASSQTVSYGYTF
d_call: -; j_call: TRBJ1-1; v_call: TRBV6-4; cdr3_length: 13; clone_size: once; cdr3_nt: TGTGCCAGCATGTCGGCGGGGGGAACTGAAGCTTTCTTT; cdr3_aa: CASMSAGGTEAFF
d_call: TRBD1; j_call: TRBJ1-6; v_call: TRBV7-2; cdr3_length: 14; clone_size: -; cdr3_nt: TGTGCCAGCAGCTCATTGACAGGGAGAGTGACCCTCCACTTT; cdr3_aa: CASSSLTGRVTLHF
d_call: TRBD1; j_call: TRBJ2-2; v_call: TRBV5-4; cdr3_length: 17; clone_size: -; cdr3_nt: TGTGCCAGCAGCTTGGGAGGGACAGGGGGCGCAACGAGGGAGCTGTTTTTT; cdr3_aa: CASSLGGTGGATRELFF
d_call: -; j_call: TRBJ1-1; v_call: TRBV10-3; cdr3_length: 15; clone_size: -; cdr3_nt: TGTGCCATCAGTGCCCCAGGCCAGAGGAACACTGAAGCTTTCTTT; cdr3_aa: CAISAPGQRNTEAFF
d_call: TRBD1; j_call: TRBJ1-4; v_call: TRBV29-1; cdr3_length: 13; clone_size: -; cdr3_nt: TGCAGCGGATTGACAGGGGCTAATGAAAAACTGTTTTTT; cdr3_aa: CSGLTGANEKLFF
d_call: -; j_call: TRBJ1-1; v_call: TRBV9; cdr3_length: 13; clone_size: -; cdr3_nt: TGTGCCAGCAGCGCGAGCTTGAACACTGAAGCTTTCTTT; cdr3_aa: CASSASLNTEAFF
d_call: -; j_call: TRBJ2-1; v_call: TRBV6-6; cdr3_length: 15; clone_size: -; cdr3_nt: TGTGCCAGCATCCACCTAGGGGATAGGGGTAATGAGCAGTTCTTC; cdr3_aa: CASIHLGDRGNEQFF
d_call: -; j_call: TRBJ1-3; v_call: TRBV5-5; cdr3_length: 16; clone_size: -; cdr3_nt: TGTGCCAGCAGCCCGGGACATTGGGTCTCTGGAAACACCATATATTTT; cdr3_aa: CASSPGHWVSGNTIYF
d_call: TRBD1; j_call: TRBJ2-3; v_call: TRBV12-3/TRBV12-4; cdr3_length: 13; clone_size: -; cdr3_nt: TGTGCCAGCAGCTTTTCACAGGGGGATACGCAGTATTTT; cdr3_aa: CASSFSQGDTQYF
d_call: TRBD2; j_call: TRBJ2-1; v_call: TRBV29-1; cdr3_length: 15; clone_size: -; cdr3_nt: TGCAGCGTTGAACAACTAGCGTATCGAGAGAGTGAGCAGTTCTTC; cdr3_aa: CSVEQLAYRESEQFF
d_call: TRBD1; j_call: TRBJ1-6; v_call: TRBV6-5; cdr3_length: 14; clone_size: -; cdr3_nt: TGTGCCAGCAGTCTAAGGGGGCCTAATTCACCCCTCCACTTT; cdr3_aa: CASSLRGPNSPLHF
d_call: -; j_call: TRBJ2-7; v_call: TRBV7-8; cdr3_length: 15; clone_size: -; cdr3_nt: TGTGCCAGCAGCTTAACGGGGGGCGCCTCCTACGAGCAGTACTTC; cdr3_aa: CASSLTGGASYEQYF
d_call: TRBD1; j_call: TRBJ1-2; v_call: TRBV5-1; cdr3_length: 13; clone_size: -; cdr3_nt: TGCGCCAGCAGCCAGACAGGGTTAGGGGGCTACACCTTC; cdr3_aa: CASSQTGLGGYTF
d_call: TRBD2; j_call: TRBJ2-1; v_call: TRBV5-1; cdr3_length: 16; clone_size: -; cdr3_nt: TGCGCCAGCAGCCCATCTAGCGGGGTCTCCTACAATGAGCAGTTCTTC; cdr3_aa: CASSPSSGVSYNEQFF
d_call: -; j_call: TRBJ1-6; v_call: TRBV6-5; cdr3_length: 13; clone_size: -; cdr3_nt: TGTGCCAGCGTTTACTTAGATAATTCACCCCTCCACTTT; cdr3_aa: CASVYLDNSPLHF
d_call: -; j_call: TRBJ2-7; v_call: TRBV25-1; cdr3_length: 11; clone_size: -; cdr3_nt: TGTGCCAGCAGTCAGAACCGCGAGCAGTACTTC; cdr3_aa: CASSQNREQYF
d_call: TRBD1; j_call: TRBJ1-5; v_call: TRBV5-1; cdr3_length: 15; clone_size: -; cdr3_nt: TGCGCCAGCAGCTTGGGGCCGGGACAGGATCAGCCCCAGCATTTT; cdr3_aa: CASSLGPGQDQPQHF
d_call: TRBD1; j_call: TRBJ2-1; v_call: TRBV3-1/TRBV3-2; cdr3_length: 15; clone_size: -; cdr3_nt: TGTGCCAGCAGCCTTCAGGGGGCTTCCTACAATGAGCAGTTCTTC; cdr3_aa: CASSLQGASYNEQFF
d_call: TRBD1; j_call: TRBJ1-6; v_call: TRBV6-5; cdr3_length: 13; clone_size: -; cdr3_nt: TGTGCCAGCAGGACAGGGGATAATTCACCCCTCCACTTT; cdr3_aa: CASRTGDNSPLHF
d_call: -; j_call: TRBJ2-3; v_call: TRBV11-2; cdr3_length: 15; clone_size: -; cdr3_nt: TGTGCCAGCACCCGCGGGATCGCTAGCACAGATACGCAGTATTTT; cdr3_aa: CASTRGIASTDTQYF
d_call: TRBD1; j_call: TRBJ1-1; v_call: TRBV2; cdr3_length: 13; clone_size: -; cdr3_nt: TGTGCCAGCACTCAAAGGGCAGGGGGAAACGCTTTCTTT; cdr3_aa: CASTQRAGGNAFF
d_call: TRBD2; j_call: TRBJ2-1; v_call: TRBV6-5; cdr3_length: 16; clone_size: -; cdr3_nt: TGTGCCAGCAGTTCCCGGGGCGGGGGGGCGAGGAATGAGCAGTTCTTC; cdr3_aa: CASSSRGGGARNEQFF